The subject of this entry is one T cell receptor (beta chain). Its antigen specificity is not known. Base-call qualities are not available, and no considerably larger clone is one nucleotide away. The CDR3 measures 15 amino acids from cysteine to phenylalanine. Solely the CDR3 DNA is kept, with 45 bases framed from the first base. Trimming at the junction amounts to 4 bases on V and 2 bases on J, and the germline ends lie 12 bases apart. CDR1 and CDR2 are read off the germline V gene as MGHDK and SYGVNS. The data belong to a study of shared clonotypes between healthy human individuals (dated by TCRdb to the early 2020s). Looking at the study overall: A few men and two women, aged 18 to 49 years, made up the cohort. To estimate repertoire size and how much clonotypes are shared between individuals, the study performed deep sequencing of blood TCR repertoires from a few healthy adults. Per donor, leukapheresis produced somewhere between about 0.94 and 9 billion PBMCs. To increase sequencing depth and limit assay-specific biases, different laboratories used diverse techniques to prepare libraries and sequence TCR repertoires. For each donor, CD4 naive and CD4 memory were each given three plates, CD8 naive was given two plates, and CD8 memory was given one plate. Study-wide conclusions, independent of this receptor: When a few donors were compared, the shared fraction of clonotypes was about 5% for naive CD4, about 4% for naive CD8, roughly 2.3% for memory CD4, and less than 0.5% for memory CD8. Sampling was restricted to blood, and TCR repertoires in tissues likely differ from the TCR repertoires found in blood. Higher generation probabilities were observed for clonotypes shared by all four sorted-subset donors than for non-shared clonotypes. Incomplete sequencing was indicated by rarefaction of sorted-subset datasets, despite the large sequencing depth. Because the study included a small number of donors, the genetic and exposure-history diversity represented was limited. Pairwise subsampling indicated that sequencing depth was expected to affect the degree of clonotype sharing among donors. Larger estimated clonotype richness was generally found for naive subsets than for memory subsets.

For the CD8 naive samples, CD45RO-negative cells were positively selected for CCR7, yielding a CD45RA+CCR7+ population from which TemRA cells were excluded. Healthy HIV-negative adults with no recently reported acute infections or vaccinations were included as donors. All donors were Caucasian adults living in Nashville, Tennessee, USA. Blood was obtained by leukapheresis, after which PBMCs were separated by Ficoll-Histopaque density gradient centrifugation and cryopreserved in liquid nitrogen vapor phase. Analytical flow cytometry was used to check the purity and quantity of each magnetically sorted T cell population. Genomic DNA was isolated from each sorted fraction and quantified by UV absorbance on a Nanodrop 2000c. TCR CDR3 regions were amplified from genomic DNA by multiplex PCR using the deep immunoSEQ assay. Extracted genomic DNA from each cell subset was distributed evenly across all wells of several immunoSEQ 96-well plates, and each plate was treated as a replicate. For sorted subsets, each replicate PCR was loaded with about 0.2 ug genomic DNA, equivalent to 30,000 or so T cell genomes. Purified libraries were measured with a Qubit 3.0 fluorometer, size-checked on a Bioanalyzer 2100, and measured again with the KAPA Library Quantification kit. Every immunoSEQ 96-well plate was sequenced on a dedicated single-read 150-cycle Illumina NextSeq 550 flow cell. The original methods were these. Because only junctional sequences without quality scores were contained in the immunoSEQ output, filtering matching that applied to full-length reads could not be performed. Sequences were annotated with PyIR, a Python wrapper for IgBLAST v1.9, and V/J genes and CDR3 were assigned using IMGT germline references. Reads were removed for weak V/J assignments (E-value above 1e-6), missing CDR3, stop codons, out-of-frame junctions, or ambiguous translated residues. A V3J clonotype was defined by an identical inferred V gene, J gene, and CDR3 amino acid sequence. To compute the percentage overlap between repertoires, the number of shared unique clonotypes was divided by the size of the smaller repertoire. Repertoire richness was assessed with RTK rarefaction, the Chao1 estimator, and Recon v2.1 estimates of unobserved clonotypes. Generation probabilities were computed with OLGA for all TCRbeta clonotypes obtained by the gDNA method from several donors. Not all clones reach the TCRdb copy of this immuneACCESS table, which keeps in-frame sequences only. Checked studies attribute under half of the gap to unresolved V genes and leave the rest unexplained. V and J calls plus clone size are reproduced from that table; the DNA served to infer D and trimming. This sample has about 600,000 clones in its table, and around 95% of those were observed once. The ten largest clones add up to approximately 0.1% of the sample.

Sample: naive CD8+ T cells sorted from blood. What the cell subset or site label conveys for this sample: CD45RA+CCR7+. This TCR derives from a woman aged 25 to 39 in good health. The chain is assembled from TRBV25-1 and TRBJ2-1, and possibly TRBD1, on 6 matching bases. The CDR3 loop reads CASSAGEHPYNEQFF. In nucleotides, the sequence is TGTGCCAGCAGTGCAGGGGAACACCCCTACAATGAGCAGTTCTTC.